Listed below are T cell receptor beta chains from one sample, sequenced in a study of T cell changes during pregnancy in multiple sclerosis. This table comes from immunoSEQ multiplex PCR, and its TCRdb copy is limited to in-frame clones, with some not included. The profile shows under 75,000 clones, more than 85% of them singletons. The source was peripheral blood, collected in the first trimester of pregnancy. These receptors originate from a female donor with multiple sclerosis, enrolled in a pregnancy study. Both conserved end residues are part of each CDR3. The order of the fields is clone size, D gene, V gene, J gene, CDR3 DNA, CDR3 protein. The D gene is left open where the match is weak. The size of a clone is reported for some rows only, either as once, few or many, or as a class for expanded clones.

clone size: few; D gene: TRBD1; V gene: TRBV9; J gene: TRBJ1-1; CDR3 DNA: TGTGCCAGCAGCGTAGCGGGACAGGGGATGGCTGACACTGAAGCTTTCTTT; CDR3 protein: CASSVAGQGMADTEAFF
clone size: -; D gene: TRBD2; V gene: TRBV6-1; J gene: TRBJ2-7; CDR3 DNA: TGTGCCAGCAGTGCATTAGCGGGAGGAGGCTACGAGCAGTACTTC; CDR3 protein: CASSALAGGGYEQYF
clone size: -; D gene: TRBD1; V gene: TRBV30; J gene: TRBJ2-3; CDR3 DNA: TGTGCCTGGAGTGGGGGAGGCAGGGGGCGCGGTGATACGCAGTATTTT; CDR3 protein: CAWSGGGRGRGDTQYF
clone size: -; D gene: -; V gene: TRBV27; J gene: TRBJ1-5; CDR3 DNA: TGTGCCAGCAGTTTGGCCGGGACTTCCAATCAGCCCCAGCATTTT; CDR3 protein: CASSLAGTSNQPQHF
clone size: -; D gene: TRBD1; V gene: TRBV29-1; J gene: TRBJ1-1; CDR3 DNA: TGCAGCGTTCGACAGGGTGAAGCTTTCTTT; CDR3 protein: CSVRQGEAFF
clone size: -; D gene: -; V gene: TRBV14; J gene: TRBJ2-7; CDR3 DNA: TGTGCCAGCAGCCCTCTTGGGCGCATCACATACGAGCAGTACTTC; CDR3 protein: CASSPLGRITYEQYF
clone size: -; D gene: TRBD1; V gene: TRBV7-6; J gene: TRBJ2-1; CDR3 DNA: TGTGCCAGCAGCTTAGGCGCAGATACCGGGACAGGGTATGCCAATGAGCAGTTCTTC; CDR3 protein: CASSLGADTGTGYANEQFF
clone size: -; D gene: TRBD1; V gene: TRBV7-2; J gene: TRBJ1-3; CDR3 DNA: TGTGCCAGCAGCGCCTCGCAGGGGGCAGCAGGAAACACCATATATTTT; CDR3 protein: CASSASQGAAGNTIYF
clone size: -; D gene: -; V gene: TRBV6-5; J gene: TRBJ1-1; CDR3 DNA: TGTGCCAGCAGCAGGGGACCTCGTGAAGCTTTCTTT; CDR3 protein: CASSRGPREAFF
clone size: -; D gene: -; V gene: TRBV25-1; J gene: TRBJ2-1; CDR3 DNA: TGTGCCAGCGGGGAAGGGGGAAGCTACAATGAGCAGTTCTTC; CDR3 protein: CASGEGGSYNEQFF
clone size: -; D gene: -; V gene: TRBV5-1; J gene: TRBJ2-1; CDR3 DNA: TGCGCCAGCAGCTTGGCGGTGGGAGGCAATGAGCAGTTCTTC; CDR3 protein: CASSLAVGGNEQFF
clone size: -; D gene: -; V gene: TRBV10-3; J gene: TRBJ2-3; CDR3 DNA: TGTGCCATCAGTGGGGGGGAGTTGGGCACAGATACGCAGTATTTT; CDR3 protein: CAISGGELGTDTQYF
clone size: once; D gene: -; V gene: TRBV30; J gene: TRBJ2-7; CDR3 DNA: TGTGCCTGGAGTGTCCAACAGCACTACGAGCAGTACTTC; CDR3 protein: CAWSVQQHYEQYF
clone size: -; D gene: TRBD2; V gene: TRBV27; J gene: TRBJ2-5; CDR3 DNA: TGTGCCAGCAGTTTAGTTACTAGCGGACAAGAGACCCAGTACTTC; CDR3 protein: CASSLVTSGQETQYF
clone size: -; D gene: -; V gene: TRBV5-6; J gene: TRBJ2-5; CDR3 DNA: TGTGCCAGCAGCTTGACTACCGTAGAGACCCAGTACTTC; CDR3 protein: CASSLTTVETQYF
clone size: -; D gene: TRBD1; V gene: TRBV27; J gene: TRBJ2-4; CDR3 DNA: TGTGCCAGCAGTTTGAGGGGGCTCAGAAAATGGGTAGCCAAAAACATTCAGTACTTC; CDR3 protein: CASSLRGLRKWVAKNIQYF
clone size: -; D gene: -; V gene: TRBV30; J gene: TRBJ2-2; CDR3 DNA: TGTGCCTCTGGGGGCGGACCGAACACCGGGGAGCTGTTTTTT; CDR3 protein: CASGGGPNTGELFF
clone size: -; D gene: -; V gene: TRBV27; J gene: TRBJ2-3; CDR3 DNA: TGTGCCAGCATTTCGGGGTCGGGTACGCAGTATTTT; CDR3 protein: CASISGSGTQYF
clone size: -; D gene: TRBD1; V gene: TRBV19; J gene: TRBJ2-6; CDR3 DNA: TGTGCCAGTACCCTACAGGGGGTTCTCTCTGGGGCCAACGTCCTGACTTTC; CDR3 protein: CASTLQGVLSGANVLTF
clone size: few; D gene: TRBD1; V gene: TRBV7-7; J gene: TRBJ2-1; CDR3 DNA: TGTGCCAGCAGCCCAGGGACAGGATGGGATGAGCAGTTCTTC; CDR3 protein: CASSPGTGWDEQFF
clone size: -; D gene: -; V gene: TRBV27; J gene: TRBJ1-1; CDR3 DNA: TGTGCCAGCAGCCTAGGACATTTGAACACTGAAGCTTTCTTT; CDR3 protein: CASSLGHLNTEAFF
clone size: -; D gene: TRBD2; V gene: TRBV9; J gene: TRBJ2-5; CDR3 DNA: TGTGCCAGCAGCGTAGGGCTAGCGGGAGGGGAGACCCAGTACTTC; CDR3 protein: CASSVGLAGGETQYF
clone size: once; D gene: -; V gene: TRBV5-1; J gene: TRBJ1-1; CDR3 DNA: TGCGCCAGCAGCTTGGCCCGTGAGACTGAAGCTTTCTTT; CDR3 protein: CASSLARETEAFF
clone size: -; D gene: TRBD2; V gene: TRBV6-1; J gene: TRBJ2-7; CDR3 DNA: TGTGCCAGCAGGGTGGGGGGGACCTACGAGCAGTACTTC; CDR3 protein: CASRVGGTYEQYF
clone size: -; D gene: TRBD2; V gene: TRBV5-1; J gene: TRBJ2-7; CDR3 DNA: TGCGCCAGCAGCTTGTGGAGGTGGGAGGGCCGCCCGGACGAGCAGTACTTC; CDR3 protein: CASSLWRWEGRPDEQYF
clone size: -; D gene: TRBD1; V gene: TRBV9; J gene: TRBJ2-7; CDR3 DNA: TGTGCCAGCAGCGTAGATCCGACAGGGACAGTAAACGAGCAGTACTTC; CDR3 protein: CASSVDPTGTVNEQYF
clone size: -; D gene: -; V gene: TRBV5-1; J gene: TRBJ1-1; CDR3 DNA: TGCGCCAGCAGCTTGGAGCGGGTGGGGAACACTGAAGCTTTCTTT; CDR3 protein: CASSLERVGNTEAFF
clone size: -; D gene: -; V gene: TRBV10-2; J gene: TRBJ1-1; CDR3 DNA: TGCGCCAGCAGTGAGACCCACCGGGGGGTCACTGAAGCTTTCTTT; CDR3 protein: CASSETHRGVTEAFF
clone size: -; D gene: TRBD2; V gene: TRBV28; J gene: TRBJ2-7; CDR3 DNA: TGTGCCAGCAGTTTAGCTACTAGCGGTTGGTTAGGGTCCTACGAGCAGTACTTC; CDR3 protein: CASSLATSGWLGSYEQYF
clone size: -; D gene: -; V gene: TRBV5-1; J gene: TRBJ1-1; CDR3 DNA: TGCGCCAGCAGCTCTCAGGGGACCCTGAACACTGAAGCTTTCTTT; CDR3 protein: CASSSQGTLNTEAFF
clone size: -; D gene: TRBD1; V gene: TRBV29-1; J gene: TRBJ1-2; CDR3 DNA: TGCAGCGTGGACAGGGGTGGCTACACCTTC; CDR3 protein: CSVDRGGYTF
clone size: -; D gene: TRBD2; V gene: TRBV28; J gene: TRBJ2-5; CDR3 DNA: TGTGCCAGCAGTTCCGGACGTCGTAACCGGGAGGGCGCAGAGACCCAGTACTTC; CDR3 protein: CASSSGRRNREGAETQYF
clone size: -; D gene: -; V gene: TRBV21-1; J gene: TRBJ2-3; CDR3 DNA: TGTGCCAGCAGCAATTCCGGGACAGGGGAGGAAGATACGCAGTATTTT; CDR3 protein: CASSNSGTGEEDTQYF
clone size: -; D gene: TRBD2; V gene: TRBV13; J gene: TRBJ2-1; CDR3 DNA: TGTGCCAGCAGCTTACTAGCGAGGACTAGCGGGAGAACTATCTACAATGAGCAGTTCTTC; CDR3 protein: CASSLLARTSGRTIYNEQFF
clone size: -; D gene: TRBD1; V gene: TRBV19; J gene: TRBJ2-2; CDR3 DNA: TGTGCCAGCGTTGACAGGGGGCAAGCCGGGGAGCTGTTTTTT; CDR3 protein: CASVDRGQAGELFF
clone size: -; D gene: -; V gene: TRBV18; J gene: TRBJ2-1; CDR3 DNA: TGTGCCAGCTCACCCGTTCCCTCGGGGACGGGAGTCTTC; CDR3 protein: CASSPVPSGTGVF
clone size: -; D gene: TRBD2; V gene: TRBV6-5; J gene: TRBJ2-7; CDR3 DNA: TGTGCCAGCAGTTACTTCGATGCGGGAGGGGGCGAGCAGTACTTC; CDR3 protein: CASSYFDAGGGEQYF
clone size: -; D gene: -; V gene: TRBV11-2; J gene: TRBJ2-7; CDR3 DNA: TGTGCCAGCAGCCGCACCGCGCTCGGGGCCTACGAGCAGTACTTC; CDR3 protein: CASSRTALGAYEQYF
clone size: -; D gene: -; V gene: TRBV15; J gene: TRBJ2-1; CDR3 DNA: TGTGCCACCAGTGTAGAAAGCAACCACAATGAGCAGTTCTTC; CDR3 protein: CATSVESNHNEQFF
clone size: -; D gene: TRBD2; V gene: TRBV7-3; J gene: TRBJ2-1; CDR3 DNA: TGTGCCAGCAGCAGCACTAGCGGGGGGGCCCGGAATGAGCAGTTCTTC; CDR3 protein: CASSSTSGGARNEQFF
clone size: -; D gene: TRBD1; V gene: TRBV10-3; J gene: TRBJ2-7; CDR3 DNA: TGTGCCATCAGTGAGTCGATTGGGGACAGTAAGGACGAGCAGTACTTC; CDR3 protein: CAISESIGDSKDEQYF
clone size: -; D gene: -; V gene: TRBV10-3; J gene: TRBJ2-5; CDR3 DNA: TGTGCCATCAGTGAGTTAGGGGGTCCGGAGACCCAGTACTTC; CDR3 protein: CAISELGGPETQYF
clone size: -; D gene: TRBD2; V gene: TRBV5-1; J gene: TRBJ2-7; CDR3 DNA: TGCGCCAGCAGCTCCTTCGGTCTAGCGGGAAGTAACTCCTACGAGCAGTACTTC; CDR3 protein: CASSSFGLAGSNSYEQYF
clone size: -; D gene: TRBD2; V gene: TRBV11-2; J gene: TRBJ2-2; CDR3 DNA: TGTGCCAGCAGCTTACAGCGGGGGGGAAACACCGGGGAGCTGTTTTTT; CDR3 protein: CASSLQRGGNTGELFF
clone size: -; D gene: -; V gene: TRBV15; J gene: TRBJ2-7; CDR3 DNA: TGTGCCACCAGCAGAGATCATGCCCTCGGACAACGGGAGCAGTACTTC; CDR3 protein: CATSRDHALGQREQYF
clone size: -; D gene: -; V gene: TRBV5-4; J gene: TRBJ2-3; CDR3 DNA: TGTGCCAGCAGCTTAAACCTCAGGGGTAGCACAGATACGCAGTATTTT; CDR3 protein: CASSLNLRGSTDTQYF
clone size: -; D gene: -; V gene: TRBV6-1; J gene: TRBJ1-4; CDR3 DNA: TGTGCCAGCAGTGAACTCAGGGATGAAAAACTGTTTTTT; CDR3 protein: CASSELRDEKLFF
clone size: -; D gene: -; V gene: TRBV6-4; J gene: TRBJ1-4; CDR3 DNA: TGTGCCAGCAGTGGCTTCCGAGACCTAGATGAAAAACTGTTTTTT; CDR3 protein: CASSGFRDLDEKLFF
clone size: -; D gene: -; V gene: TRBV19; J gene: TRBJ2-5; CDR3 DNA: TGTGCCAGTAGTAACGGACTACACCAAGAGACCCAGTACTTC; CDR3 protein: CASSNGLHQETQYF
clone size: once; D gene: -; V gene: TRBV12-5; J gene: TRBJ2-3; CDR3 DNA: TGTGCTAGTGGTTTGGCCCCGACAGGCACAGATACGCAGTATTTT; CDR3 protein: CASGLAPTGTDTQYF
clone size: -; D gene: -; V gene: TRBV5-1; J gene: TRBJ1-4; CDR3 DNA: TGCGCCAGCAGCTTGTTCAGCGGACCCAATGAAAAACTGTTTTTT; CDR3 protein: CASSLFSGPNEKLFF
clone size: once; D gene: TRBD1; V gene: TRBV9; J gene: TRBJ1-4; CDR3 DNA: TGTGCCAGCAGCCAAGGGGGGACAGCCTCTGAAAAACTGTTTTTT; CDR3 protein: CASSQGGTASEKLFF
clone size: -; D gene: -; V gene: TRBV6-1; J gene: TRBJ2-3; CDR3 DNA: TGTGCCAGCAGTGTCACGGGGTGGGTTACAGATACGCAGTATTTT; CDR3 protein: CASSVTGWVTDTQYF
clone size: -; D gene: -; V gene: TRBV5-1; J gene: TRBJ2-1; CDR3 DNA: TGCGCCAGCAGCAGGGACACGAGCTCCTACAATGAGCAGTTCTTC; CDR3 protein: CASSRDTSSYNEQFF
clone size: -; D gene: TRBD1; V gene: TRBV9; J gene: TRBJ1-2; CDR3 DNA: TGTGCCAGCAGCGGGTCAGGGGGGAACTATGGCTACACCTTC; CDR3 protein: CASSGSGGNYGYTF
clone size: -; D gene: TRBD2; V gene: TRBV9; J gene: TRBJ2-3; CDR3 DNA: TGTGCCAGCGCTGGCGGGGGGGAGGCAGATACGCAGTATTTT; CDR3 protein: CASAGGGEADTQYF
clone size: -; D gene: -; V gene: TRBV7-2; J gene: TRBJ2-7; CDR3 DNA: TGTGCCAGCAGCTTAGAACTAGTTGCGTACGAGCAGTACTTC; CDR3 protein: CASSLELVAYEQYF
clone size: -; D gene: TRBD1; V gene: TRBV15; J gene: TRBJ1-6; CDR3 DNA: TGTGCCACCAGCGGTCCGGGACAGGGCACCTCCTCCTATAATTCACCCCTCCACTTT; CDR3 protein: CATSGPGQGTSSYNSPLHF
clone size: -; D gene: TRBD1; V gene: TRBV6-6; J gene: TRBJ2-5; CDR3 DNA: TGTGCCAGCAGCGACAGGGGCCCAGAGACCCAGTACTTC; CDR3 protein: CASSDRGPETQYF
clone size: -; D gene: -; V gene: TRBV7-3; J gene: TRBJ1-1; CDR3 DNA: TGTGCCAGCAGCTTAACGTGGGCAGGTGAAGCTTTCTTT; CDR3 protein: CASSLTWAGEAFF